One and the same sample provided the 24 T cell receptor beta chains below, sequenced in a study of blood T cell repertoires in COVID-19. Clones were sequenced by immunoSEQ multiplex PCR, and TCRdb holds only the in-frame ones, with some missing. The repertoire includes under 85,000 clones, about three quarters of them detected once, and 9.9% sits in the top ten. Sequenced input: peripheral blood. Source of these receptors: a human donor in a cohort sampled during active COVID-19.

This chain joins TRBV7-9 and TRBJ2-3; D is undetermined. Germline-derived CDR1 and CDR2 are SEHNR and FQNEAQ (reference sequence). The V and J ends lost 4 bases and 0 bases respectively, with 2 bases between them. The CDR3 covers 12 residues. As DNA, the CDR3 is TGTGCCAGCAGCTCGAGCACAGATACGCAGTATTTT. Translated, it gives CASSSSTDTQYF.

The V and J genes are TRBV19 and TRBJ1-3, with a weak D call TRBD1 (5 bases). The germline CDR1 and CDR2 sequences are LNHDA and SQIVND (reference sequence). This CDR3 is 16 amino acids long. Trimming left V 4 bases short and J 0 bases short, with 13 bases between. In DNA form, the CDR3 reads TGTGCCAGTAGTACCGGAGGGGTTTTCTCTGGAAACACCATATATTTT. Its protein product is CASSTGGVFSGNTIYF.

This chain joins TRBV7-9 and TRBJ2-3, with D uncertain. Per germline, CDR1 SEHNR and CDR2 FQNEAQ (reference sequence). The CDR3 spans 12 residues. Between the trimmed V and J ends, which lost 5 bases and 6 bases, there was a span of 9 bases. The CDR3 here is CASSRDLDTQYF. The CDR3 DNA sequence: TGTGCCAGCAGCCGCGACTTGGATACGCAGTATTTT. The entire variable domain, with the rest obtained from reference TRBV7-9 and TRBJ2-3, is as follows: DTGVSQNPRHKITKRGQNVTFRCDPISEHNRLYWYRQTLGQGPEFLTYFQNEAQLEKSRLLSDRFSAERPKGSFSTLEIQRTEQGDSAMYLCASSRDLDTQYFGPGTRLTVL.

This chain connects TRBV27 to TRBJ2-7, with TRBD2 as a possible D gene (6 bases). V was pared by 8 bases and J by 5 bases, with 13 bases between. Germline V lookup: CDR1 MNHEY, CDR2 SMNVEV (reference sequence). This CDR3 is built from 12 residues. The CDR3 sequence: CASAGGANEQYF. The CDR3 nucleotides read TGTGCCAGCGCCGGAGGGGCGAACGAGCAGTACTTC.

V usage is TRBV7-8 and J usage is TRBJ1-3; the D is unclear. Trimming cost V 0 bases and J 0 bases, with 6 bases left between them. CDR1 and CDR2 (germline): SGHVS, FQNEAQ. The CDR3 is 15 residues long. CDR3: CASSLARLSGNTIYF. DNA for the CDR3: TGTGCCAGCAGCTTAGCCCGTCTCTCTGGAAACACCATATATTTT.

Points on this clone: The same CDR3 also results from other DNA sequences found in this sample. This chain links TRBV28 with TRBJ1-5; D is unclear. The germline V gene encodes CDR1 MDHEN and CDR2 SYDVKM. The CDR3 has 13 residues. V lost 3 bases to trimming and J lost 1 base, with 4 bases between them. The CDR3 spells CASSLESNQPQHF. The CDR3 region has the DNA TGTGCCAGCAGTTTGGAGAGCAATCAGCCCCAGCATTTT. Drawing the rest from reference TRBV28 and TRBJ1-5, the complete variable domain is DVKVTQSSRYLVKRTGEKVFLECVQDMDHENMFWYRQDPGLGLRLIYFSYDVKMKEKGDIPEGYSVSREKKERFSLILESASTNQTSMYLCASSLESNQPQHFGDGTRLSIL.

The chain recombines TRBV28 with TRBJ1-6, with unresolved D. Germline-derived CDR1 and CDR2 are MDHEN and SYDVKM. The CDR3 contains 13 residues. With 2 bases removed from V and 8 bases from J, the gap between germline ends came to 7 bases. The CDR3 sequence is CASSLRFHSPLHF. CDR3 sequence (DNA): TGTGCCAGCAGTTTACGGTTTCATTCACCCCTCCACTTT.

The V gene is TRBV9, the J gene TRBJ1-2, with 8 bases that match TRBD1. V lost 3 bases to trimming and J lost 3 bases; unmatched junction nucleotides: 4. The germline V gene has CDR1 SGDLS and CDR2 YYNGEE. The CDR3 sequence is 14 residues long. CDR3 residues: CASSAGQGDYGYTF. CDR3 coding DNA: TGTGCCAGCAGCGCCGGACAGGGTGACTATGGCTACACCTTC. The entire variable domain, with the rest obtained from reference TRBV9 and TRBJ1-2, is as follows: DSGVTQTPKHLITATGQRVTLRCSPRSGDLSVYWYQQSLDQGLQFLIQYYNGEERAKGNILERFSAQQFPDLHSELNLSSLELGDSALYFCASSAGQGDYGYTFGSGTRLTVV.

The genes are TRBV2 and TRBJ1-2; 7 bases are shared with TRBD1. The V and J ends lost 5 bases and 4 bases, in that order; junction bases with no gene match: 4. CDR1 and CDR2 (germline): SNHLY, FYNNEI. The CDR3 loop spans 13 amino acids. The CDR3 region is CASSRQGFYGYTF. The CDR3 DNA sequence: TGTGCCAGCAGTAGACAGGGATTCTATGGCTACACCTTC.

V is TRBV5-8 and J is TRBJ2-6, with D perhaps matching TRBD2 (6 bases). This CDR3 region has 18 residues. Germline V gene sequence: CDR1 SGHTS, CDR2 YDEGEE. Trimming took off 0 bases at V and 1 base at J, with 14 bases between the two ends. The CDR3 coding sequence is TGTGCCAGCAGCTTGGAAATCGGGGGTGCTTCTGGGGCCAACGTCCTGACTTTC. Translation gives CASSLEIGGASGANVLTF.

The chain combines TRBV10-1 with TRBJ2-7, with a tentative D call TRBD1 (6 bases). Trimming took 0 bases from V and 6 from J, leaving 9 bases between them. The V gene's germline CDR1 is WNHNN and CDR2 SYGVQD (reference sequence). The CDR3 is made up of 13 amino acids. For the CDR3, the DNA is TGCGCCAGCAGTGAGTCGACAGGAGCCGAGCAGTACTTC. This sequence encodes CASSESTGAEQYF.

The V call is TRBV6-5, the J call TRBJ2-7; 7 nucleotides match TRBD2. V was pared by 8 bases and J by 7 bases, with 5 bases of the junction left unmatched. The CDR3 runs 11 residues. The germline gives CDR1 MNHEY, CDR2 SVGAGI. Here the CDR3 reads CASSRGGEQYF. CDR3 in DNA: TGTGCCAGCTCACGGGGAGGGGAGCAGTACTTC.

The chain links TRBV19 to TRBJ1-5, with 9 bases that match TRBD1. The V gene's germline CDR1 is LNHDA and CDR2 SQIVND (reference sequence). After removal of 3 bases from V and 3 bases from J, the junction contained 9 bases not matched to a gene. The CDR3 sequence is 17 residues long. The CDR3 nucleotides read TGTGCCAGTAGTATCCAAGGGACAGGGAATGTCAATCAGCCCCAGCATTTT. Residues: CASSIQGTGNVNQPQHF. The full variable domain, its missing parts supplied by reference TRBV19 and TRBJ1-5, is DGGITQSPKYLFRKEGQNVTLSCEQNLNHDAMYWYRQDPGQGLRLIYYSQIVNDFQKGDIAEGYSVSREKKESFPLTVTSAQKNPTAFYLCASSIQGTGNVNQPQHFGDGTRLSIL.

The chain uses TRBV5-4 and TRBJ2-5, with unresolved D. V was clipped by 0 bases and J by 2 bases, with 8 bases between them. Germline V CDR1 and CDR2: SGHNT, YYREEE (reference sequence). The CDR3 covers 14 residues. CDR3 coding DNA: TGTGCCAGCAGCTTGGCACAGTTACAAGAGACCCAGTACTTC. Translation: CASSLAQLQETQYF.

This clone was detected once. V is TRBV5-6 and J is TRBJ2-3; 7 bases are shared with TRBD2. The junction had 14 bases not matched to a gene; V was cut back by 4 bases and J by 6 bases. Germline V gene sequence: CDR1 SGHDT, CDR2 YYEEEE. CDR3 length: 16 amino acids. CDR3 amino acids: CASSRSGTMRSDTQYF. Here the CDR3 DNA reads TGTGCCAGCAGCCGTTCCGGGACTATGAGAAGCGATACGCAGTATTTT.

This rearrangement joins TRBV19 to TRBJ1-5; 7 bases match TRBD1. The CDR3 contains 14 residues. J lost 11 bases, V lost 5 bases, and 12 bases had no gene match. The germline V gene encodes CDR1 LNHDA and CDR2 SQIVND (reference sequence). CDR3 nucleotides: TGTGCCAGTAGTGTCCCAGGGGGGTGGGAGGCCCAGCATTTT. Translation gives CASSVPGGWEAQHF.

This clone was seen a handful of times. The genes are TRBV5-1 and TRBJ2-7; D is unclear. Trimming pared 0 bases from V and 0 bases from J, leaving 10 bases between. The CDR3 sequence is 15 residues long. Germline values: CDR1 SGHRS, CDR2 YFSETQ. CDR3 bases: TGCGCCAGCAGCTTGGTAGGAAGGAGCTCCTACGAGCAGTACTTC. It is translated as CASSLVGRSSYEQYF.

This rearrangement joins TRBV5-1 to TRBJ1-2, with D perhaps TRBD1 (6 bases). Trimming took off 2 bases at V and 3 bases at J, with 11 bases between the two ends. Germline V gene lookup returns CDR1 SGHRS and CDR2 YFSETQ. The CDR3 is 14 amino acids. The CDR3 protein is CASSFEGVDYGYTF. The CDR3 nucleotides read TGCGCCAGCAGCTTCGAGGGGGTGGACTATGGCTACACCTTC.

V usage is TRBV11-2 and J usage is TRBJ2-3, with a possible D match to TRBD2 (6 bases). Between the trimmed V and J ends, which lost 5 bases and 1 base, there was a span of 13 bases. The germline V gene has CDR1 SGHAT and CDR2 FQNNGV. This CDR3 contains 15 residues. CDR3 in DNA: TGTGCCAGCAGCCGGCGGGGATTTGGCACAGATACGCAGTATTTT. It codes for CASSRRGFGTDTQYF.

The rearrangement uses TRBV11-2 and TRBJ1-2, with TRBD1 as a possible D gene (6 bases). The germline V and J ends were trimmed by 5 bases and 2 bases, with 18 bases remaining between them. This CDR3 has 16 amino acids. Germline loops: CDR1 SGHAT, CDR2 FQNNGV. CDR3 sequence: CASSPGGGGENYGYTF. The CDR3 nucleotides read TGTGCCAGCAGCCCCGGGGGGGGCGGAGAAAACTATGGCTACACCTTC.

For the CDR3, the DNA is TGTGCCAGTAGTATTCGGACAGGAATGCAAGAGACCCAGTACTTC. Amino acid sequence: CASSIRTGMQETQYF. J is TRBJ2-5 and V is TRBV19; TRBD1 aligns across 7 bases. The CDR3 totals 15 residues. Per germline, CDR1 LNHDA and CDR2 SQIVND (reference sequence). The V gene end was trimmed by 3 bases and the J gene end by 2 bases; junction bases not matched to a gene: 6.

The J gene is TRBJ2-3, the V gene TRBV9; tentative D call: TRBD1 (6 bases). Germline V CDR1 and CDR2: SGDLS, YYNGEE. The CDR3 is 18 residues long. V dropped 0 bases and J dropped 0 bases, with 17 bases sitting between them. CDR3 sequence (DNA): TGTGCCAGCAGCGTAGCTGTCCGGGACATATGGAGCACAGATACGCAGTATTTT. Protein product: CASSVAVRDIWSTDTQYF.

The genes are TRBV12-3 or TRBV12-4 and TRBJ1-1; D is undetermined. V was shortened by 1 base and J by 11 bases, with 14 bases between the two germline ends. This CDR3 has 13 residues. The CDR3 DNA reads TGTGCCAGCAGTTTAGAGGGCAGCACGGGGGCTTTCTTT. Its translation: CASSLEGSTGAFF.

V is TRBV3-1 (or the pseudogene TRBV3-2) and J is TRBJ2-7; maybe TRBD1 (6 bases). The CDR3 runs to 13 residues. Germline CDR1 and CDR2: LGHDT and YNNKEL (reference sequence). Trimming left V 3 bases short and J 3 bases short, with 9 bases between. The DNA for the CDR3 is TGTGCCAGCAGCCAGGACAGCTACTACGAGCAGTACTTC. This translates into CASSQDSYYEQYF.